These 30 T cell receptor beta chains were sequenced from one sample in a study of identical twins' blood T cells. TCRdb independently ran MiXCR on the 5' RACE reads; one entry per CDR3 protein. The data contain hundreds of thousands of distinct CDR3 sequences, about 28% of them singletons. The material sequenced was PBMCs. The receptors originated from a woman between 18 and 50 years old in good health.

The chain has TRBV19 and TRBJ1-2; 7 bases match TRBD1. The CDR3 is made up of 12 amino acids. Germline assignment: CDR1 LNHDA and CDR2 SQIVND (reference sequence). V dropped 10 bases and J dropped 7; count of bases not matched to a gene: 9. The DNA for the CDR3 is TGTGCCATTGCGACAGGGAGGTTTGGCTACACCTTC. This encodes CAIATGRFGYTF.

This chain uses TRBV14 with TRBJ1-1; D remains unclear. CDR3 length: 16 residues. The germline V gene encodes CDR1 SGHDN and CDR2 FVKESK. Trimming removed 0 bases at V and 1 base at J, with 12 bases between. The CDR3 here is CASSQEYTQPNTEAFF. DNA of the CDR3: TGTGCCAGCAGCCAAGAATATACGCAGCCGAACACTGAAGCTTTCTTT.

This clonotype was counted many times. The rearrangement uses TRBV4-1 and TRBJ1-4, with a tentative D call TRBD1 (5 bases). This CDR3 comprises 17 residues. The V gene's germline CDR1 is MGHRA and CDR2 YSYEKL. Trimming removed 5 bases from V and 4 bases from J, with 20 bases in between. This CDR3 reads CASSYRRTSGGNEKLFF. CDR3 DNA sequence: TGCGCCAGCAGCTATCGGAGGACCTCGGGGGGTAATGAAAAACTGTTTTTT.

The chain combines TRBV5-1 with TRBJ2-3; 7 nucleotides match TRBD2. Germline CDR1 and CDR2: SGHRS and YFSETQ. CDR3 length equals 15 residues. The V gene end was trimmed by 4 bases and the J gene end by 3 bases; junction bases not matched to a gene: 8. The CDR3 sequence is CASSLSGAETDTQYF. In nucleotides, the CDR3 is TGCGCCAGCAGCCTGAGCGGGGCTGAGACAGATACGCAGTATTTT.

The chain recombines TRBV7-9 with TRBJ1-3, with no clear D. Germline CDR1 and CDR2: SEHNR and FQNEAQ (reference sequence). The CDR3 loop spans 15 amino acids. Trimming stripped 1 base from V and 4 bases from J, with 11 bases between. CDR3 region: CASSLELISGNTIYF. The DNA of the CDR3 is TGTGCCAGCAGCTTAGAATTGATCTCCGGAAACACCATATATTTT.

The rearrangement links TRBV7-2 to TRBJ2-7; 9 nucleotides line up with TRBD1. The V gene end was trimmed by 5 bases and the J gene end by 0 bases; junction bases not matched to a gene: 5. Germline CDR1 SGHTA, CDR2 FQGNSA. This CDR3 region has 15 residues. In DNA, the CDR3 is TGTGCCAGCAGCCCCTACAGGGGGCTCTCCTACGAGCAGTACTTC. This encodes CASSPYRGLSYEQYF.

This clonotype was counted between two and nine times. This chain's CDR3 is CSVDSPANYGYTF. In nucleotides, the CDR3 is TGCAGCGTTGACAGTCCAGCGAACTATGGCTACACCTTC. The chain uses TRBV29-1 and TRBJ1-2; D unresolved. The CDR3 totals 13 residues. Germline V gene lookup returns CDR1 SQVTM and CDR2 ANQGSEA. V was trimmed by 3 bases and J by 2 bases, leaving 10 bases between them.

This clonotype was counted a few times. The chain uses TRBV6-2 or TRBV6-3 and TRBJ2-7, with TRBD1 as a possible D gene (6 bases). V shed 7 bases and J shed 3 bases, with 13 bases lying between them. The CDR3 covers 13 residues. Germline CDR1 MNHEY, CDR2 SVGEGT. Here the CDR3 DNA reads TGTGCCAGCAAGAACAGGGTTGACTACGAGCAGTACTTC. Translated, it gives CASKNRVDYEQYF.

There are many counts of this clonotype. This chain uses TRBV20-1 with TRBJ2-2; 7 bases align to TRBD2. This CDR3 has 14 residues. The V gene end was trimmed by 6 bases and the J gene end by 4 bases; junction bases not matched to a gene: 8. Germline lookup yields CDR1 DFQATT and CDR2 SNEGSKA (reference sequence). The CDR3: CSAKTSDFTGELFF. The CDR3 DNA follows: TGCAGTGCCAAAACTAGCGATTTCACCGGGGAGCTGTTTTTT.

The chain combines TRBV5-6 with TRBJ2-2; D possibly corresponds to TRBD2 (5 bases). The CDR3 totals 15 residues. From germline, CDR1 is SGHDT and CDR2 YYEEEE. V was cut by 0 bases and J by 3 bases, with 9 bases left in between. The CDR3 here is CASSLGTGDTGELFF. The CDR3 DNA follows: TGTGCCAGCAGCTTGGGGACTGGGGACACCGGGGAGCTGTTTTTT.

With regard to this clonotype: This sequence may be a read error, since a much larger clone differs from it by one base. The missing conserved phenylalanine or tryptophan at the end of this CDR3 makes a read error likely. This chain links TRBV20-1 with TRBJ2-1; the D is unclear. The germline CDR1 and CDR2 sequences are DFQATT and SNEGSKA (reference sequence). CDR3 length equals 13 residues. Between the trimmed V and J ends, which lost 4 bases and 0 bases, there was a span of 7 bases. CDR3 nucleotides: TGCAGTGCTAAGGATAGCTCCTACAATGAGCAGTTCCTC. Translation: CSAKDSSYNEQFL.

The chain employs TRBV20-1 and TRBJ2-2; D remains ambiguous. The length of the CDR3 is 15 residues. V was clipped by 3 bases and J by 7 bases, with 18 bases between them. Germline V gene sequence: CDR1 DFQATT, CDR2 SNEGSKA (reference sequence). CDR3 loop: CSASTYRGIGGELFF. The CDR3 nucleotides read TGCAGTGCTAGCACCTATCGAGGTATAGGCGGGGAGCTGTTTTTT.

The chain recombines TRBV9 with TRBJ2-3; 7 bases align to TRBD2. Per germline, CDR1 SGDLS and CDR2 YYNGEE. The trim removed 0 bases at V and 2 bases at J, leaving 3 bases unmatched. This CDR3 spans 15 amino acids. The DNA of the CDR3 is TGTGCCAGCAGCGTAGGGCTAGCGGTCACAGATACGCAGTATTTT. Amino acid sequence: CASSVGLAVTDTQYF. Full variable domain (rest looked up from reference TRBV9 and TRBJ2-3): DSGVTQTPKHLITATGQRVTLRCSPRSGDLSVYWYQQSLDQGLQFLIQYYNGEERAKGNILERFSAQQFPDLHSELNLSSLELGDSALYFCASSVGLAVTDTQYFGPGTRLTVL.

The V call is TRBV6-1, the J call TRBJ1-1, with D uncertain. This CDR3 region has 14 residues. Germline V CDR1 and CDR2: MNHNS, SASEGT. Trimming removed 8 bases at V and 0 bases at J, with 13 bases between. The CDR3 spells CASSGRSMNTEAFF. DNA of the CDR3: TGTGCCAGCTCCGGGAGGAGTATGAACACTGAAGCTTTCTTT.

This clonotype was seen only a few times. V and J are TRBV29-1 and TRBJ1-4; 9 nucleotides line up with TRBD1. The CDR3 sequence is 12 residues long. The trim removed 6 bases at V and 10 bases at J, leaving 6 bases unmatched. In germline, CDR1 is SQVTM, CDR2 ANQGSEA. The CDR3 protein is CSVAGQGRKLFF. CDR3 coding DNA: TGCAGCGTGGCGGGACAGGGTCGAAAACTGTTTTTT. Looking up the rest from reference TRBV29-1 and TRBJ1-4 gives the full variable domain: SAVISQKPSRDICQRGTSLTIQCQVDSQVTMMFWYRQQPGQSLTLIATANQGSEATYESGFVIDKFPISRPNLTFSTLTVSNMSPEDSSIYLCSVAGQGRKLFFGSGTQLSVL.

The V and J genes are TRBV29-1 and TRBJ1-1; 7 positions match TRBD1. V was clipped by 4 bases and J by 6 bases; unmatched bases: 5. The CDR3 is made up of 12 amino acids. Germline V gene data show CDR1 as SQVTM and CDR2 as ANQGSEA. CDR3 loop: CSVVSGGAEAFF. The CDR3 DNA reads TGCAGCGTTGTATCAGGGGGGGCTGAAGCTTTCTTT.

In this sample, this clonotype turned up a few times. The V call is TRBV6-2 or TRBV6-3, the J call TRBJ2-7; the D gene is possibly TRBD1 (5 bases). Per germline, CDR1 MNHEY and CDR2 SVGEGT. Trimming stripped 2 bases from V and 5 bases from J, with 13 bases between. The CDR3 covers 14 residues. The CDR3 DNA is TGTGCCAGCAGTTACGGGGCAGGGATCAACGAGCAGTACTTC. Its translation: CASSYGAGINEQYF.

This chain links TRBV3-1 with TRBJ2-5, with 7 bases that match TRBD2. The V gene's germline CDR1 is LGHDT and CDR2 YNNKEL (reference sequence). V was clipped by 9 bases and J by 2 bases; unmatched bases: 6. This CDR3 is built from 13 residues. DNA for the CDR3: TGTGCCAGTCAAGCGGGAAGGCAAGAGACCCAGTACTTC. Translation gives CASQAGRQETQYF.

This clonotype was detected only a few times. The J gene is TRBJ2-7, the V gene TRBV6-2 or TRBV6-3; perhaps D is TRBD1 or TRBD2 (5 bases each). V was cut by 5 bases and J by 6 bases, with 17 bases left in between. Germline CDR1 and CDR2: MNHEY and SVGEGT. The CDR3 has 14 residues. CDR3 in DNA: TGTGCCAGCAGTCCGGGGACCCTTGGGACCGAGCAGTACTTC. It is translated as CASSPGTLGTEQYF.

This clonotype was found many times. Here the CDR3 DNA reads TGTGCCAGCAGTCCACAGGGCTATGGCTACACCTTC. It specifies CASSPQGYGYTF. The chain recombines TRBV6-6 with TRBJ1-2; D is possibly TRBD1 (6 bases). Trimming stripped 5 bases from V and 4 bases from J, with 8 bases between. Germline CDR1 reads MNHNY; CDR2 reads SVGAGI (reference sequence). The CDR3 covers 12 residues.

Only a few counts were recorded for this clonotype. The V gene is TRBV7-9, the J gene TRBJ1-1; 9 positions match TRBD1. With 5 bases clipped from V and 4 bases from J, the junction kept 14 bases outside the gene matches. Germline V gene lookup returns CDR1 SEHNR and CDR2 FQNEAQ (reference sequence). The CDR3 totals 17 residues. The CDR3 spells CASSQTIGTGWGTEAFF. In nucleotides, the CDR3 is TGTGCCAGCAGCCAAACTATCGGGACAGGGTGGGGCACTGAAGCTTTCTTT.

This clonotype showed up just a few times. This rearrangement joins TRBV5-1 to TRBJ1-1; the D gene is possibly TRBD1 (5 bases). The CDR3 is made up of 15 amino acids. Per the germline V gene, CDR1 is SGHRS and CDR2 is YFSETQ. V was pared by 4 bases and J by 0 bases, with 13 bases between. The chain's CDR3 is CASSQGGGMNTEAFF. The DNA for the CDR3 is TGCGCCAGCAGCCAGGGCGGGGGTATGAACACTGAAGCTTTCTTT. Supplemented by reference TRBV5-1 and TRBJ1-1, the full variable domain reads KAGVTQTPRYLIKTRGQQVTLSCSPISGHRSVSWYQQTPGQGLQFLFEYFSETQRNKGNFPGRFSGRQFSNSRSEMNVSTLELGDSALYLCASSQGGGMNTEAFFGQGTRLTVV.

The CDR3 is CASKGDYTDTQYF. The CDR3 coding sequence is TGTGCCAGCAAGGGGGATTACACAGATACGCAGTATTTT. The gene calls are TRBV25-1 and TRBJ2-3; D is perhaps TRBD1 (6 bases). The CDR3 totals 13 residues. Germline V gives CDR1 MGHDK, CDR2 SYGVNS. V lost 7 bases and J 2 bases, leaving 10 bases between the germline ends.

This chain joins TRBV12-3 or TRBV12-4 and TRBJ1-5, with D maybe TRBD1 (5 bases). The CDR3 consists of 14 residues. Trimming took off 5 bases at V and 3 bases at J, with 11 bases between the two ends. CDR3: CASSKTGYNQPQHF. The CDR3 coding sequence is TGTGCCAGCAGTAAAACAGGTTACAATCAGCCCCAGCATTTT.

The table lists this clonotype with many counts. CDR3 sequence: CSTTARFNEKLFF. Written as DNA, the CDR3 is TGCAGTACCACAGCGCGCTTTAATGAAAAACTGTTTTTT. The rearrangement joins TRBV20-1 to TRBJ1-4; D remains ambiguous. Trimming took 8 bases from V and 4 from J, leaving 14 bases between them. The CDR3 is made up of 13 amino acids. CDR1 and CDR2 (germline): DFQATT, SNEGSKA (reference sequence).

This clonotype has only a few counts. The CDR3 region is CSVMTGMNQPQHF. CDR3 DNA sequence: TGCAGCGTCATGACAGGGATGAATCAGCCCCAGCATTTT. This sequence joins TRBV29-1 and TRBJ1-5; 7 bases fit TRBD1. Losses at the gene ends were 6 bases for V and 4 bases for J; bases not matched to a gene: 6. Germline V CDR1 and CDR2: SQVTM, ANQGSEA. There are 13 residues in the CDR3.

This clonotype was found once. This chain connects TRBV6-1 to TRBJ2-3; TRBD2 matches 9 bases. V was clipped by 1 base and J by 4 bases; unmatched bases: 3. Germline V gene data show CDR1 as MNHNS and CDR2 as SASEGT. This CDR3 has 15 residues. The CDR3 nucleotides read TGTGCCAGCAGTGAAGGGGCTAGCGGGGCAGATACGCAGTATTTT. It yields the protein CASSEGASGADTQYF.

Note on this clonotype: A single base separates this from a much larger clone, so it may be a read error. The missing conserved phenylalanine or tryptophan at the end of this CDR3 makes a read error likely. CDR3 region: CAISETTWQFL. For the CDR3, the DNA is TGTGCCATCAGTGAAACCACGTGGCAGTTCCTC. This chain joins TRBV10-3 and TRBJ2-1; D remains ambiguous. V shed 3 bases and J shed 12 bases, with 9 bases lying between them. The germline V gene encodes CDR1 ENHRY and CDR2 SYGVKD. The CDR3 is 11 residues long.

The J gene is TRBJ1-5, the V gene TRBV5-1, with 10 positions matching TRBD1. V was clipped by 1 base and J by 7 bases; unmatched bases: 11. The CDR3 extends over 17 amino acids. Germline-derived CDR1 and CDR2 are SGHRS and YFSETQ. The CDR3 nucleotides read TGCGCCAGCAGCTTGTTACCCCGGGACAGGGGTATACAGCCCCAGCATTTT. Its translation: CASSLLPRDRGIQPQHF.

This clonotype was seen a handful of times. V is TRBV12-3 or TRBV12-4 and J is TRBJ1-1, with 7 bases aligning to TRBD1. The junction had 12 bases not matched to a gene; V was cut back by 6 bases and J by 11 bases. The CDR3 spans 13 residues. For the CDR3, the DNA is TGTGCCAGCAGCTACCTTCTCGACAGGGTGGCTTTCTTT. Its protein is CASSYLLDRVAFF.